One and the same sample provided the 24 T cell receptor beta chains below, sequenced in a study of CD8+ T cells in alopecia areata. Extraction of RNA preceded its reverse transcription into cDNA, which served as the sequencing template. Only in-frame clones appear in the TCRdb table, and some are missing; sequencing was by immunoSEQ multiplex PCR. The sample holds some 150,000 clones, around 55% seen once. The sequences come from CD8+ T cells sorted from blood, collected at week 0. These receptors came from a human donor with alopecia areata.

The chain carries TRBV11-2 and TRBJ2-7, with D hard to call. Trimming shortened V by 5 bases and J by 4 bases, and 9 bases separated the two germline ends. The CDR3 spans 12 residues. Germline V lookup: CDR1 SGHAT, CDR2 FQNNGV. CDR3 region: CASSHGDYEQYF. The DNA of the CDR3 is TGTGCCAGCAGCCATGGAGATTACGAGCAGTACTTC. Looking up the rest from reference TRBV11-2 and TRBJ2-7 gives the full variable domain: EAGVAQSPRYKIIEKRQSVAFWCNPISGHATLYWYQQILGQGPKLLIQFQNNGVVDDSQLPKDRFSAERLKGVDSTLKIQPAKLEDSAVYLCASSHGDYEQYFGPGTRLTVT.

The chain carries TRBV6-6 and TRBJ2-7; 11 positions match TRBD1. V trimming: 4 bases; J trimming: 3 bases; junction bases outside the gene matches: 2. CDR1 and CDR2 (germline): MNHNY, SVGAGI (reference sequence). The CDR3 runs 14 residues. CDR3 loop: CASSWGQGDYEQYF. CDR3 nucleotides: TGTGCCAGCAGTTGGGGACAGGGGGACTACGAGCAGTACTTC.

The CDR3 protein is CASSDRGNTEAFF. CDR3 nucleotides: TGCGCCAGCAGCGACAGGGGGAACACTGAAGCTTTCTTT. The V gene is TRBV5-1, the J gene TRBJ1-1, with 8 nucleotides matching TRBD1. Germline V CDR1 and CDR2: SGHRS, YFSETQ. CDR3 length: 13 amino acids. V was pared by 4 bases and J by 1 base, with 0 bases of the junction left unmatched.

The rearrangement joins TRBV19 to TRBJ1-1, with D possibly being TRBD1 (6 bases). The germline CDR1 and CDR2 sequences are LNHDA and SQIVND (reference sequence). V shed 4 bases and J shed 6 bases, with 6 bases lying between them. This CDR3 contains 11 residues. The CDR3 coding sequence is TGTGCCAGTAGTAAGGGGGCTGAAGCTTTCTTT. Translation: CASSKGAEAFF.

V gene TRBV30 combines with J gene TRBJ2-7, with D possibly being TRBD2 (6 bases). Germline loops: CDR1 GTSNPN, CDR2 SVGIG (reference sequence). V lost 3 bases and J lost 2, with 14 bases in between. This CDR3 comprises 14 residues. CDR3 in DNA: TGTGCCTGGAGCCCGGGACTGGGAACCTACGAGCAGTACTTC. Its protein is CAWSPGLGTYEQYF.

Points on this clone: The sample carries other DNA sequences with the same CDR3. The chain has TRBV13 and TRBJ1-5, with no clear D. Germline V gene data show CDR1 as PRHDT and CDR2 as FYEKMQ (reference sequence). The V end was cut by 0 bases, the J end by 4 bases, with 1 base between. The CDR3 is 12 amino acids. The CDR3 sequence: CASSLGNQPQHF. DNA of the CDR3: TGTGCCAGCAGCTTAGGAAATCAGCCCCAGCATTTT. The full variable domain, in which reference TRBV13 and TRBJ1-5 provide the parts outside the CDR3, is AAGVIQSPRHLIKEKRETATLKCYPIPRHDTVYWYQQGPGQDPQFLISFYEKMQSDKGSIPDRFSAQQFSDYHSELNMSSLELGDSALYFCASSLGNQPQHFGDGTRLSIL.

This clone was recorded many times. The chain combines TRBV29-1 with TRBJ2-7, with D maybe TRBD1 (5 bases). The V end lost 5 bases, the J end lost 2 bases, and 13 bases lay between the germline ends. CDR1 and CDR2 (germline): SQVTM, ANQGSEA. The CDR3 spans 13 residues. CDR3 protein: CSVLTVQTYEQYF. The CDR3 DNA sequence: TGCAGCGTTCTGACAGTACAAACCTACGAGCAGTACTTC.

The chain couples TRBV6-6 to TRBJ1-1; no reliable D call. Looked up from germline, CDR1 is MNHNY and CDR2 is SVGAGI (reference sequence). CDR3 length equals 14 residues. V shed 2 bases and J shed 4 bases, with 11 bases lying between them. DNA of the CDR3: TGTGCCAGCAGTTACGCGGGGTCGAGCACTGAAGCTTTCTTT. It codes for CASSYAGSSTEAFF.

The chain is built from TRBV7-2 and TRBJ2-7; 9 bases agree with TRBD1. The CDR3 is 16 residues long. In germline, CDR1 is SGHTA, CDR2 FQGNSA. V lost 5 bases, J lost 3 bases, and 11 bases stayed unmatched. In DNA form, the CDR3 reads TGTGCCAGCAGCCCCCAGTCGGGGACAGGGAGCTACGAGCAGTACTTC. It codes for CASSPQSGTGSYEQYF. The whole variable domain, remainder taken from reference TRBV7-2 and TRBJ2-7, is GAGVSQSPSNKVTEKGKDVELRCDPISGHTALYWYRQSLGQGLEFLIYFQGNSAPDKSGLPSDRFSAERTGGSVSTLTIQRTQQEDSAVYLCASSPQSGTGSYEQYFGPGTRLTVT.

This clone was counted only a few times. The chain combines TRBV29-1 with TRBJ2-1; D is tentatively TRBD1 or TRBD2 (5 bases each). Germline V lookup: CDR1 SQVTM, CDR2 ANQGSEA. Trimming took 4 bases from V and 0 from J, leaving 10 bases between them. The CDR3 length is 14 residues. CDR3 sequence: CSVVKGSSYNEQFF. In DNA form, the CDR3 reads TGCAGCGTTGTGAAGGGGAGCTCCTACAATGAGCAGTTCTTC.

J is TRBJ1-2 and V is TRBV27; D may be TRBD1 (5 bases). The V gene lost 2 bases and the J gene lost 11 bases, with 18 bases spanning the gap. CDR3 length equals 14 residues. Germline V gene lookup returns CDR1 MNHEY and CDR2 SMNVEV (reference sequence). The CDR3 here is CASSLRPQEYGYTF. The CDR3 DNA reads TGTGCCAGCAGTTTACGCCCACAGGAATACGGTTACACCTTC.

This rearrangement joins TRBV29-1 to TRBJ1-1; unclear D gene. CDR3 length equals 12 residues. Trimming left V 6 bases short and J 4 bases short, with 12 bases between. In germline, CDR1 is SQVTM, CDR2 ANQGSEA. The CDR3 here is CSVVDLGTEAFF. The CDR3 DNA sequence: TGCAGCGTGGTGGATCTGGGCACTGAAGCTTTCTTT.

The rearrangement joins TRBV30 to TRBJ1-2; possible D gene TRBD1, 6 bases. The CDR3 contains 15 residues. CDR1 and CDR2 (germline): GTSNPN, SVGIG (reference sequence). V was clipped by 2 bases and J by 5 bases, with 18 bases between them. The CDR3 sequence: CAWSSTRQAGYGYTF. The CDR3 coding sequence is TGTGCCTGGAGTTCTACAAGACAGGCAGGTTATGGCTACACCTTC.

This clone came up a few times. The rearrangement joins TRBV13 to TRBJ2-7; TRBD1 matches 8 bases. Looked up from germline, CDR1 is PRHDT and CDR2 is FYEKMQ (reference sequence). J gave up 5 bases and V 5 bases, and 5 bases lay outside the gene matches. The CDR3 spans 13 residues. The CDR3 sequence: CASSPQGADEQYF. The CDR3 DNA reads as TGTGCCAGCAGCCCGCAGGGGGCGGACGAGCAGTACTTC.

This chain uses TRBV29-1 with TRBJ1-2; 9 bases fit TRBD1. The J segment lost 3 bases and the V segment lost 5 bases, leaving 4 bases of the junction unmatched. The CDR3 has 13 amino acids. CDR1 is SQVTM, CDR2 ANQGSEA, per germline. The CDR3 loop is CSVHDRGDYGYTF. DNA for the CDR3: TGCAGCGTTCACGACAGGGGGGACTATGGCTACACCTTC. Full variable domain (remainder filled in from reference TRBV29-1 and TRBJ1-2): SAVISQKPSRDICQRGTSLTIQCQVDSQVTMMFWYRQQPGQSLTLIATANQGSEATYESGFVIDKFPISRPNLTFSTLTVSNMSPEDSSIYLCSVHDRGDYGYTFGSGTRLTVV.

In this sample, this clone turned up a few times. The chain is built from TRBV29-1 and TRBJ2-2; no clear D. This CDR3 comprises 12 residues. Trimming left V 1 base short and J 4 bases short, with 4 bases between. Germline values: CDR1 SQVTM, CDR2 ANQGSEA. CDR3 loop: CSVEARTGELFF. The CDR3 DNA is TGCAGCGTTGAAGCCCGCACCGGGGAGCTGTTTTTT.

This clone was counted only a few times. This sequence joins TRBV29-1 and TRBJ2-1, with D perhaps assigned TRBD1 or TRBD2 (5 bases each). Germline V gene lookup returns CDR1 SQVTM and CDR2 ANQGSEA. Deletions cut 8 bases from V and 2 bases from J, with 10 bases between. This CDR3 region has 12 residues. CDR3 residues: CSPQGPYNEQFF. The CDR3 region has the DNA TGCAGCCCCCAGGGACCCTACAATGAGCAGTTCTTC.

This clone was detected many times. The chain couples TRBV29-1 to TRBJ1-2; the D is unclear. V lost 6 bases to trimming and J lost 6 bases, with 8 bases between them. The CDR3 extends over 10 amino acids. Germline values: CDR1 SQVTM, CDR2 ANQGSEA. The chain's CDR3 is CSVITDGYTF. In nucleotides, the CDR3 is TGCAGCGTGATTACAGATGGCTACACCTTC.

This clone turned up a few times. The rearrangement uses TRBV29-1 and TRBJ1-1; D unclear. Trimming left V 7 bases short and J 4 bases short, with 19 bases between. Per the germline V gene, CDR1 is SQVTM and CDR2 is ANQGSEA. This CDR3 is built from 14 residues. DNA of the CDR3: TGCAGCGCTGGCCCGGGAGTCTCGAGCACTGAAGCTTTCTTT. This translates into CSAGPGVSSTEAFF.

On this clone: Other DNA sequences in this sample translate to the same CDR3. The chain is built from TRBV30 and TRBJ1-1; D is undetermined. CDR3 length: 12 residues. V was cut by 1 base and J by 2 bases, with 5 bases left in between. Germline assignment: CDR1 GTSNPN and CDR2 SVGIG (reference sequence). The CDR3: CAWSGGNTEAFF. DNA of the CDR3: TGTGCCTGGAGTGGAGGTAACACTGAAGCTTTCTTT.

The rearrangement joins TRBV25-1 to TRBJ2-5; D uncertain. The CDR3 sequence is 11 residues long. Trimming cost V 6 bases and J 7 bases, with 9 bases left between them. Germline V lookup: CDR1 MGHDK, CDR2 SYGVNS. Here the CDR3 DNA reads TGTGCCAGCAGCATGGGCGGGACCCAGTACTTC. Translation gives CASSMGGTQYF.

The chain uses TRBV7-8 and TRBJ2-7; 7 nucleotides align to TRBD1. V trimming: 5 bases; J trimming: 3 bases; junction bases outside the gene matches: 16. The CDR3 has 17 residues. Germline V lookup: CDR1 SGHVS, CDR2 FQNEAQ. The CDR3: CASSPPSPTGPNYEQYF. CDR3 nucleotides: TGTGCCAGCAGCCCCCCATCCCCGACAGGGCCCAACTACGAGCAGTACTTC.

The sample holds a few counts of this clone. CDR3 nucleotides: TGCAGCGTTGAAGATCTCATTGGCAGCGATACCTCTGGGGCCAACGTCCTGACTTTC. Its protein product is CSVEDLIGSDTSGANVLTF. The V call is TRBV29-1, the J call TRBJ2-6; D gene unclear. Looked up from germline, CDR1 is SQVTM and CDR2 is ANQGSEA. Trimming removed 0 bases at V and 0 bases at J, with 18 bases between. CDR3 length equals 19 residues.

The rearrangement uses TRBV2 and TRBJ2-2, with D maybe TRBD1 (6 bases). The CDR3 totals 14 residues. CDR1 SNHLY and CDR2 FYNNEI come from the germline V gene. V lost 6 bases to trimming and J lost 4 bases, with 12 bases between them. In nucleotides, the CDR3 is TGTGCCAGCAGGGGGGAGACAGGCACCGGGGAGCTGTTTTTT. Translating gives CASRGETGTGELFF.